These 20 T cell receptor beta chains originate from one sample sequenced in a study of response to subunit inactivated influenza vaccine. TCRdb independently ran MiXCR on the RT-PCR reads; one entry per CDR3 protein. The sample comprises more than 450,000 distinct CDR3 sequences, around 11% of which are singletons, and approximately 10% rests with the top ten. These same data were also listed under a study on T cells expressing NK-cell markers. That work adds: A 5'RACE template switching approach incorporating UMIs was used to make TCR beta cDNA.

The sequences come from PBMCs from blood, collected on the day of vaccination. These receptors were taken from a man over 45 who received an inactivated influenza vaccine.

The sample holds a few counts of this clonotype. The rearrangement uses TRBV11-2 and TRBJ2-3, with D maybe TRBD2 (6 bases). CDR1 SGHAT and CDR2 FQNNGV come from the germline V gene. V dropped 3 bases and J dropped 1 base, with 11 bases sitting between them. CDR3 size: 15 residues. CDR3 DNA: TGTGCCAGCAGCTTTCCCACTAGCCGCACAGATACGCAGTATTTT. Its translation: CASSFPTSRTDTQYF.

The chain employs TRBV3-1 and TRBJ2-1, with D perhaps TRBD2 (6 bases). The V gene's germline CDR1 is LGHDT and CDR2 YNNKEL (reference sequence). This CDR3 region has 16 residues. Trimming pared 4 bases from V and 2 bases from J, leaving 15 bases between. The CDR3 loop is CASSPGGTLTYNEQFF. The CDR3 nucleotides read TGTGCCAGCAGCCCGGGCGGGACTCTAACCTACAATGAGCAGTTCTTC.

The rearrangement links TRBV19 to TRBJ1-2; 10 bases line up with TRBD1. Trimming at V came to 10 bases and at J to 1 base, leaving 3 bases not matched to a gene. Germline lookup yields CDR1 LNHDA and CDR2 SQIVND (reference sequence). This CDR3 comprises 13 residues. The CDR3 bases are TGTGCCACCCGGGACAGGGGTAACTATGGCTACACCTTC. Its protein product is CATRDRGNYGYTF.

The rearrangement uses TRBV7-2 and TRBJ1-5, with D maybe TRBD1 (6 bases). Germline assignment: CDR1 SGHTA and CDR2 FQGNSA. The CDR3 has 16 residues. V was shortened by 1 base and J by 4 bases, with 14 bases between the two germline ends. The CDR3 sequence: CASSLVGGHSNQPQHF. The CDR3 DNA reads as TGTGCCAGCAGCTTAGTTGGGGGGCATTCAAATCAGCCCCAGCATTTT.

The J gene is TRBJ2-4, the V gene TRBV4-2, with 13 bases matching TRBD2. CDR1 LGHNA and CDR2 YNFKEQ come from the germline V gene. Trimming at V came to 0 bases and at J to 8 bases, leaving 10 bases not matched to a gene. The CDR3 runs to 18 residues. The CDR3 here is CASSQDGTSGRAGDIQYF. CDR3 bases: TGTGCCAGCAGCCAAGATGGAACTAGCGGGAGGGCCGGGGACATTCAGTACTTC.

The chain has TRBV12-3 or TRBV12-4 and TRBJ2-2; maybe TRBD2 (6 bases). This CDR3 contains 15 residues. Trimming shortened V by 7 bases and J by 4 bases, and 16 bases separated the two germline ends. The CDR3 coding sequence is TGTGCCAGCACCAAAGTTGGGGGGAGCACCGGGGAGCTGTTTTTT. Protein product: CASTKVGGSTGELFF.

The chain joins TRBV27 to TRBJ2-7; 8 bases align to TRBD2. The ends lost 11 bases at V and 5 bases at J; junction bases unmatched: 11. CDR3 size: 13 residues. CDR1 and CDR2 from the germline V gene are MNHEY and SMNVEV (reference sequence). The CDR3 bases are TGTGCCTCTCGGGGAGCGGGAGTCCACGAGCAGTACTTC. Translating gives CASRGAGVHEQYF.

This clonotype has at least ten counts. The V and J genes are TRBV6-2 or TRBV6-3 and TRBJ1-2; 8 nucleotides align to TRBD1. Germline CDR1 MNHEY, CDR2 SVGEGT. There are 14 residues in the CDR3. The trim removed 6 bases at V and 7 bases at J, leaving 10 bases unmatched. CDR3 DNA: TGTGCCAGCAGAAAGACAGGGGAGAGCTCTGGCTACACCTTC. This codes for CASRKTGESSGYTF.

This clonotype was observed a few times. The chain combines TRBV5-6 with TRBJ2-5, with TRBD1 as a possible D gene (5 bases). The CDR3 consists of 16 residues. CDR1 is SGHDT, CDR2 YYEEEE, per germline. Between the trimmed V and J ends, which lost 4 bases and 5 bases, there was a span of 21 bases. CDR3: CASSRHLFPGSETQYF. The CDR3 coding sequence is TGTGCCAGCAGCCGACACTTGTTTCCAGGGTCGGAGACCCAGTACTTC.

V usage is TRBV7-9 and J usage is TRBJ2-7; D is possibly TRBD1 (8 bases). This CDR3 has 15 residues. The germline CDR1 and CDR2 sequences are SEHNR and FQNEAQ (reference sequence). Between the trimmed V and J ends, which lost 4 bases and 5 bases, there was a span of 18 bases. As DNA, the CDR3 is TGTGCCAGCAGCTCTAAAGCGGGACAGGTGAACGAGCAGTACTTC. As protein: CASSSKAGQVNEQYF.

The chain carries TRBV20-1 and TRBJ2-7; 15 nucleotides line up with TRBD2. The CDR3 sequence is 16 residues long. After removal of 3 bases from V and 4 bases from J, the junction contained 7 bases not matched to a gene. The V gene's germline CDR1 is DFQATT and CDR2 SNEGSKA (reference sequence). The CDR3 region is CSASALGLAGGYEQYF. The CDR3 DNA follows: TGCAGTGCTAGTGCATTGGGACTAGCGGGAGGTTACGAGCAGTACTTC.

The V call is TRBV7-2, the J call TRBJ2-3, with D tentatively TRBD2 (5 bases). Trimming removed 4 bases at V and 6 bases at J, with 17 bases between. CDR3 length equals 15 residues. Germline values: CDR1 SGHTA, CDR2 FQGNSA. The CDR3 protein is CASSSSGLASDTQYF. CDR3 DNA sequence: TGTGCCAGCAGCTCCTCTGGGCTAGCTTCCGATACGCAGTATTTT. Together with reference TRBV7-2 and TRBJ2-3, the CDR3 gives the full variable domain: GAGVSQSPSNKVTEKGKDVELRCDPISGHTALYWYRQSLGQGLEFLIYFQGNSAPDKSGLPSDRFSAERTGGSVSTLTIQRTQQEDSAVYLCASSSSGLASDTQYFGPGTRLTVL.

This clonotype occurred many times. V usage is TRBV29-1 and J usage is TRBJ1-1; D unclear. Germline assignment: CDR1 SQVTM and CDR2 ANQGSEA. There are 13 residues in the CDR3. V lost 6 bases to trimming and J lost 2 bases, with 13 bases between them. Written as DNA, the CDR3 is TGCAGCGTCCGCACGGGGAAAAACACTGAAGCTTTCTTT. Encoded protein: CSVRTGKNTEAFF.

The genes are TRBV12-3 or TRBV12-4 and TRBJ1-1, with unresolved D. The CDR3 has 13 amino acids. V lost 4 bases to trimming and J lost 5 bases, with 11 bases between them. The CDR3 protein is CASSYREETEAFF. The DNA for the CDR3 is TGTGCCAGCAGTTATCGGGAGGAGACTGAAGCTTTCTTT.

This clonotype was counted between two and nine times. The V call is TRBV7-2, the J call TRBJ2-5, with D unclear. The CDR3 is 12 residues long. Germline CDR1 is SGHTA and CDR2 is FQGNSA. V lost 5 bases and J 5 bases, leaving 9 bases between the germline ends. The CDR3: CASSRYKETQYF. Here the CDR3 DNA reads TGTGCCAGCAGCCGTTATAAGGAGACCCAGTACTTC.

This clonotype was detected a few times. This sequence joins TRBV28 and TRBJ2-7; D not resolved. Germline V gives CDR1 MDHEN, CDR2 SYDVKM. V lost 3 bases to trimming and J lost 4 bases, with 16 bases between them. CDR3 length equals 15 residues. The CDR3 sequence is CASSFKAFPQYEQYF. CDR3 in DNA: TGTGCCAGCAGTTTCAAAGCCTTTCCCCAGTACGAGCAGTACTTC.

CDR3 in amino acids: CASSLELLSTDTQYF. CDR3 DNA: TGTGCCAGCAGCTTGGAGCTACTTAGCACAGATACGCAGTATTTT. J is TRBJ2-3 and V is TRBV5-5; no firm D call. V was cut by 0 bases and J by 0 bases, with 8 bases left in between. The CDR3 totals 15 residues. Germline V gives CDR1 SGHKS, CDR2 YYEKEE (reference sequence).

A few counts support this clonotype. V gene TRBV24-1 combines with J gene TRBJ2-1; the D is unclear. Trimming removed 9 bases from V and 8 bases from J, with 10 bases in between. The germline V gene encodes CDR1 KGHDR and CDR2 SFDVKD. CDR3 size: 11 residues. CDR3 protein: CATSSWDEQFF. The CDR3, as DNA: TGTGCCACCTCTTCCTGGGATGAGCAGTTCTTC.

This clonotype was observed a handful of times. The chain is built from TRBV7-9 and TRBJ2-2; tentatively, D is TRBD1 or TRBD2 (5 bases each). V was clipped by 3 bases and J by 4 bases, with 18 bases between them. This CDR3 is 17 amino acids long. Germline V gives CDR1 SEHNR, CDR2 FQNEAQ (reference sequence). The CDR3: CASSLARENYATGELFF. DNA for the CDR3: TGTGCCAGCAGCTTGGCCAGGGAGAACTACGCCACCGGGGAGCTGTTTTTT. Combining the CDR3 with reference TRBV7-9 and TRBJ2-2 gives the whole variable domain DTGVSQNPRHKITKRGQNVTFRCDPISEHNRLYWYRQTLGQGPEFLTYFQNEAQLEKSRLLSDRFSAERPKGSFSTLEIQRTEQGDSAMYLCASSLARENYATGELFFGEGSRLTVL.

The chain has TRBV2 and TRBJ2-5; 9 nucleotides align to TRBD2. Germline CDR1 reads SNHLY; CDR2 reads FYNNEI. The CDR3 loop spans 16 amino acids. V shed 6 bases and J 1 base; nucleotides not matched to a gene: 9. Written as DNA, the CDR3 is TGTGCCAGCAGAGGGGGCCTAGCGGGACCCCAAGAGACCCAGTACTTC. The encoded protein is CASRGGLAGPQETQYF.